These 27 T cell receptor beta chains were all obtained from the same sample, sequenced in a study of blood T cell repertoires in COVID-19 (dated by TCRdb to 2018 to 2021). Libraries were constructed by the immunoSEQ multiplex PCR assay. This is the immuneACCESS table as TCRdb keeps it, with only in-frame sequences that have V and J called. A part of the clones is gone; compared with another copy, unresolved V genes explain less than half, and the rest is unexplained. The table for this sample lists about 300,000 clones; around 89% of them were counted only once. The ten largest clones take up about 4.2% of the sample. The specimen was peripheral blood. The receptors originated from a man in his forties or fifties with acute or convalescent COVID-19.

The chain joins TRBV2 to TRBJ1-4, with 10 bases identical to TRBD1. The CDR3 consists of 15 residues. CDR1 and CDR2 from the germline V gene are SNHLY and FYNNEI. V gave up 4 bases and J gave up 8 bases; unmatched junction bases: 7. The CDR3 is CASSGRGTGEEKLFF. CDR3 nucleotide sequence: TGTGCCAGCAGTGGTCGCGGGACAGGGGAGGAAAAACTGTTTTTT.

CDR3 sequence (DNA): TGTGCCAGCAGCCCCCTCCCTGAGACAGGAAATTCACCCCTCCACTTT. Translated: CASSPLPETGNSPLHF. The chain employs TRBV9 and TRBJ1-6, with D tentatively TRBD1 (6 bases). The CDR3 contains 16 residues. CDR1 and CDR2 from the germline V gene are SGDLS and YYNGEE. Trimming pared 4 bases from V and 7 bases from J, leaving 18 bases between.

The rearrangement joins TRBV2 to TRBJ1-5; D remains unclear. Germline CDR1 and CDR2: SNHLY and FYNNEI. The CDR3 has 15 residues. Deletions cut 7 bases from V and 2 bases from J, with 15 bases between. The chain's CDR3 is CASTLRRMRNQPQHF. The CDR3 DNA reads TGTGCCAGCACCCTGAGGCGGATGCGCAATCAGCCCCAGCATTTT.

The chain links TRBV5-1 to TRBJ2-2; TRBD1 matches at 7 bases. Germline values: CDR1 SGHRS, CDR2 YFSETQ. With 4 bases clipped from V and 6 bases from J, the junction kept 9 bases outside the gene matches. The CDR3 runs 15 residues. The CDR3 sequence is CASSPQPDRAGELFF. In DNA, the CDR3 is TGCGCCAGCAGCCCGCAGCCCGACAGGGCCGGGGAGCTGTTTTTT.

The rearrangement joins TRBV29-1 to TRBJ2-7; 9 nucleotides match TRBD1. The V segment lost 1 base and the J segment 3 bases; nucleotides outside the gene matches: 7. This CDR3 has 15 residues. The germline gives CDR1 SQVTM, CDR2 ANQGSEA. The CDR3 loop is CSVEGGQGKRYEQYF. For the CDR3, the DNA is TGCAGCGTTGAAGGGGGACAGGGTAAGCGCTACGAGCAGTACTTC.

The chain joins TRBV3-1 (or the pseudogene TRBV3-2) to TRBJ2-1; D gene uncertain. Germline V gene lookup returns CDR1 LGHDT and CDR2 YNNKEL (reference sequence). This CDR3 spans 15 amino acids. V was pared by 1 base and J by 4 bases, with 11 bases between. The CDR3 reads CASSQGYLEYNEQFF. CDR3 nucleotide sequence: TGTGCCAGCAGCCAAGGGTACCTCGAGTACAATGAGCAGTTCTTC.

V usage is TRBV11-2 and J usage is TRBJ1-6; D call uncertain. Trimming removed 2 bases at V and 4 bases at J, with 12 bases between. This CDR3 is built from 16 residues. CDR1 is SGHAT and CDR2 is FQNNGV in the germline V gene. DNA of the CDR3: TGTGCCAGCAGCTTACTCCCAGGCAGTTATAATTCACCCCTCCACTTT. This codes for CASSLLPGSYNSPLHF.

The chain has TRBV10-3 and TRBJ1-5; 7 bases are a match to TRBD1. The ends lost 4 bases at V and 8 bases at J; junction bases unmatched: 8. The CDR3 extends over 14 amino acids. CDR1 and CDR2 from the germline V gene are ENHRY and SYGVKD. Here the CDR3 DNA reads TGTGCCATCAGTGGCGGACAGGTTGGGGAGCCCCAGCATTTT. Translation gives CAISGGQVGEPQHF.

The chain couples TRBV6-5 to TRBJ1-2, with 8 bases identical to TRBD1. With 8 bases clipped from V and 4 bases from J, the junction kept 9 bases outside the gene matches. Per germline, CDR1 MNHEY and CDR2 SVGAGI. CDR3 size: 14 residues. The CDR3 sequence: CASDLGQGGYGYTF. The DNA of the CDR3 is TGTGCCAGCGATCTTGGACAGGGAGGCTATGGCTACACCTTC.

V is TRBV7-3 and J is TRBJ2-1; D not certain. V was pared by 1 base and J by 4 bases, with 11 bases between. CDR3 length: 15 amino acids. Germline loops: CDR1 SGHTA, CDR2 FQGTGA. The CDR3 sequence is CASSLKPAPYNEQFF. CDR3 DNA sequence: TGTGCCAGCAGCTTAAAACCTGCGCCATACAATGAGCAGTTCTTC.

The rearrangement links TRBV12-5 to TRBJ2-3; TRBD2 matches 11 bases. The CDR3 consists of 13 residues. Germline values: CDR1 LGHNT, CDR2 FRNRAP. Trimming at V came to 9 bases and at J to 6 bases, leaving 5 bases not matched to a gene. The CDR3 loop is CASLTSGVDTQYF. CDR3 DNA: TGTGCTAGCCTGACTAGCGGGGTGGATACGCAGTATTTT.

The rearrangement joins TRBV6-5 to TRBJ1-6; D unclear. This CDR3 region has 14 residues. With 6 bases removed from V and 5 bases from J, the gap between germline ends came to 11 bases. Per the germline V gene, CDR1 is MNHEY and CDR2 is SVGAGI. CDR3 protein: CASRKDSNNSPLHF. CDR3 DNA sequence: TGTGCCAGCAGAAAGGACTCTAATAATTCACCCCTCCACTTT.

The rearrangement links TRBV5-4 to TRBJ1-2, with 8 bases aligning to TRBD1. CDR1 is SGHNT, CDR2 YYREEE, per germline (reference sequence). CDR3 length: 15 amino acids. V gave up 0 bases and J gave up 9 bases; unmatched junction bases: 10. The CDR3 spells CASSLGGQGWASYTF. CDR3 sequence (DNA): TGTGCCAGCAGCTTGGGCGGACAGGGTTGGGCAAGCTACACCTTC.

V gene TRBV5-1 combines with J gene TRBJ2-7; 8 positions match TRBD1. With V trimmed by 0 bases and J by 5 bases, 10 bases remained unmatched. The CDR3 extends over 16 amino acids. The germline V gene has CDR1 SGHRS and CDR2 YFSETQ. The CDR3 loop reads CASSLEFGQGYDEQYF. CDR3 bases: TGCGCCAGCAGCTTGGAATTCGGACAGGGTTACGACGAGCAGTACTTC.

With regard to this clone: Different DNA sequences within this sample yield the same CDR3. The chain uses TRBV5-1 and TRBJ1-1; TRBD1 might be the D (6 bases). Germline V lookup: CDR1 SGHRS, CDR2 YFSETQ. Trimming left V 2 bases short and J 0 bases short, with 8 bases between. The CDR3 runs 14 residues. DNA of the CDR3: TGCGCCAGCAGCTTAGGGACAATGAACACTGAAGCTTTCTTT. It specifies CASSLGTMNTEAFF.

CDR3 loop: CASSTGTGSNYGYTF. CDR3 DNA: TGTGCCAGCAGTACAGGGACAGGGTCTAACTATGGCTACACCTTC. This rearrangement joins TRBV6-5 to TRBJ1-2; 9 nucleotides match TRBD1. Trimming cost V 5 bases and J 0 bases; bases outside gene matches: 4. Germline CDR1 MNHEY, CDR2 SVGAGI. CDR3 length equals 15 residues.

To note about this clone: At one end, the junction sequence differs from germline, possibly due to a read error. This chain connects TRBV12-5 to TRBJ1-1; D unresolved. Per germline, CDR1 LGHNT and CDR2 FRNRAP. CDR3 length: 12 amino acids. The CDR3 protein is CASGLNNAGRYF. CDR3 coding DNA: TGTGCTAGTGGTTTGAACAATGCAGGCCGATACTTT.

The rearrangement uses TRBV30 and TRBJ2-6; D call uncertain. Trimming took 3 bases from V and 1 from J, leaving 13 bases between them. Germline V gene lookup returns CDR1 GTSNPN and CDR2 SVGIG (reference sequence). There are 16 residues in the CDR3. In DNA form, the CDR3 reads TGTGCCTGGAGGCCCCTAGGTGCGTCTGGGGCCAACGTCCTGACTTTC. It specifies CAWRPLGASGANVLTF.

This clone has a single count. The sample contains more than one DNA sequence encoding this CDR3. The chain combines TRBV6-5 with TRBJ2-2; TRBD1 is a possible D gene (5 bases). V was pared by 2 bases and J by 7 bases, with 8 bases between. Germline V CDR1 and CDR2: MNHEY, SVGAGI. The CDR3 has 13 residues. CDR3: CASSYSRVGELFF. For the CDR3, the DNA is TGTGCCAGCAGTTACAGCAGGGTCGGGGAGCTGTTTTTT.

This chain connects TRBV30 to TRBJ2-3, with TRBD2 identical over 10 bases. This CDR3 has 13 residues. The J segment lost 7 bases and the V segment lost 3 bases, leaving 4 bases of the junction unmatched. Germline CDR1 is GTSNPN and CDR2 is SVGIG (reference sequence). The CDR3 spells CAWRSGGANTQYF. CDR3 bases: TGTGCCTGGAGGAGCGGGGGGGCTAATACGCAGTATTTT.

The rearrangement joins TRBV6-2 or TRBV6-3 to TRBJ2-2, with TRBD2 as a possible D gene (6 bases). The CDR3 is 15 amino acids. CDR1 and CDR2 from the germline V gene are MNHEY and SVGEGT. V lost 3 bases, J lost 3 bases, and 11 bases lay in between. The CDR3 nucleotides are TGTGCCAGCAGTTATGAGGTAGCGGACACCGGGGAGCTGTTTTTT. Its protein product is CASSYEVADTGELFF.

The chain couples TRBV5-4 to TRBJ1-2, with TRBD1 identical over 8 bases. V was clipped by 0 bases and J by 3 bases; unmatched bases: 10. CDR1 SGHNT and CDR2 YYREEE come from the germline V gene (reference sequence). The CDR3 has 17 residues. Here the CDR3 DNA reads TGTGCCAGCAGCTTGGATAAGGGCAGGGGGCGCTACTATGGCTACACCTTC. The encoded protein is CASSLDKGRGRYYGYTF.

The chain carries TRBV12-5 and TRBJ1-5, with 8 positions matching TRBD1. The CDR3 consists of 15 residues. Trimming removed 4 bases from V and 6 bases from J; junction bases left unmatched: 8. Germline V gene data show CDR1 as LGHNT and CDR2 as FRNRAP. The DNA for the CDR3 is TGTGCTAGTGGTTCCGGACAGGGCGGGGGTCAGCCCCAGCATTTT. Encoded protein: CASGSGQGGGQPQHF.

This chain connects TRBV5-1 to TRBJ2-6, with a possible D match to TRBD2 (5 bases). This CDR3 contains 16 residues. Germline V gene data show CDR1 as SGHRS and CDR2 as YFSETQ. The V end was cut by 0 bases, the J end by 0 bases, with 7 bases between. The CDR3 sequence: CASSLGGYSGANVLTF. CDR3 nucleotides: TGCGCCAGCAGCTTGGGAGGGTACTCTGGGGCCAACGTCCTGACTTTC. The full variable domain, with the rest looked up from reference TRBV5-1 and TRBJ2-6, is KAGVTQTPRYLIKTRGQQVTLSCSPISGHRSVSWYQQTPGQGLQFLFEYFSETQRNKGNFPGRFSGRQFSNSRSEMNVSTLELGDSALYLCASSLGGYSGANVLTFGAGSRLTVL.

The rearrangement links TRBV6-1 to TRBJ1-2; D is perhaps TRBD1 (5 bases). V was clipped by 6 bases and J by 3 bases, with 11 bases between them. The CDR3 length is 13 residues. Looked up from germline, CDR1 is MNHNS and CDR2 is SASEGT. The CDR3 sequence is CASRMDMDYGYTF. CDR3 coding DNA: TGTGCCAGCAGGATGGACATGGACTATGGCTACACCTTC.

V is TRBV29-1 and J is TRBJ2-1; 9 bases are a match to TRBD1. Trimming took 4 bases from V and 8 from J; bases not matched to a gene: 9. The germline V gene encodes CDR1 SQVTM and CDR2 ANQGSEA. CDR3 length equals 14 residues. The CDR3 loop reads CSVGVRDRDDEQFF. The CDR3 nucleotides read TGCAGCGTTGGCGTCCGGGACAGGGACGATGAGCAGTTCTTC.

The CDR3 nucleotides read TGTGCCAGCAGCCCGAGGGGGGGCGGGCAGCCCCAGCATTTT. It translates to CASSPRGGGQPQHF. This chain joins TRBV5-5 and TRBJ1-5; D might be TRBD1 (6 bases). Germline-derived CDR1 and CDR2 are SGHKS and YYEKEE (reference sequence). CDR3 size: 14 residues. Between the trimmed V and J ends, which lost 4 bases and 7 bases, there was a span of 15 bases. Full variable domain (outside the CDR3, taken from reference TRBV5-5 and TRBJ1-5): DAGVTQSPTHLIKTRGQQVTLRCSPISGHKSVSWYQQVLGQGPQFIFQYYEKEERGRGNFPDRFSARQFPNYSSELNVNALLLGDSALYLCASSPRGGGQPQHFGDGTRLSIL.